The clone carrying this TCR beta chain was detected a few times. The source of the sample is a study of cytomegalovirus exposure and HLA in healthy donors. The CDR3 covers 17 residues. The ends were cut back, 1 base at V and 4 bases at J, with 19 bases in the middle. Germline V CDR1 and CDR2: SEHNR, FQNEAQ (reference sequence). The PCR used 60 Vbeta and 13 Jbeta primers. Here immunoSEQ multiplex PCR was the method, and the copy in TCRdb shows in-frame clones only, minus some. This table has a few hundred thousand clones, 60% to 85% appearing once. V and J are TRBV7-9 and TRBJ2-5; a weak D match, TRBD1 (5 bases). The sequence was obtained from a man aged 35-49 years in good health and CMV-seronegative. Specimen: PBMCs. DNA of the CDR3: TGTGCCAGCAGCTTAGGGGGCCACACCCCTTGGGGAGAGACCCAGTACTTC. Translation: CASSLGGHTPWGETQYF.